This note documents a single TCR beta chain sequence. Its matching antigen is unknown. Source material for PBMCs was about 10 ml fresh peripheral blood. Germline lookup yields CDR1 LGHNA and CDR2 YSLEER. This CDR3 is 15 amino acids long. With 1 base clipped from V and 4 bases from J, the junction kept 1 base outside the gene matches. This record comes from a study of T cells in Graves' hyperthyroidism and ophthalmopathy. Regarding the study as a whole: The majority of expanded thyroid clonotypes above 0.001 also appeared in blood. A model using 13 V-J features told ophthalmopathy apart from stable hyperthyroidism.

RNA transcripts yielded amplified TCR beta CDR3 regions. The TCR CDR3 first-round RT-PCR relied on the HTBI primer set. TCRdb ran MiXCR on the multiplex PCR reads and lists one entry per CDR3 protein. The table has 540,000 or so distinct CDR3 sequences, approximately 15% seen once. The V and J genes are TRBV4-3 and TRBJ2-5; 12 nucleotides agree with TRBD2. The sequenced material came from blood. The sequence was collected from a woman aged 25 to 39 with Graves' hyperthyroidism. The CDR3 is CASSQGLAGAETQYF. The DNA of the CDR3 is TGCGCCAGCAGCCAAGGACTAGCGGGAGCAGAGACCCAGTACTTC.